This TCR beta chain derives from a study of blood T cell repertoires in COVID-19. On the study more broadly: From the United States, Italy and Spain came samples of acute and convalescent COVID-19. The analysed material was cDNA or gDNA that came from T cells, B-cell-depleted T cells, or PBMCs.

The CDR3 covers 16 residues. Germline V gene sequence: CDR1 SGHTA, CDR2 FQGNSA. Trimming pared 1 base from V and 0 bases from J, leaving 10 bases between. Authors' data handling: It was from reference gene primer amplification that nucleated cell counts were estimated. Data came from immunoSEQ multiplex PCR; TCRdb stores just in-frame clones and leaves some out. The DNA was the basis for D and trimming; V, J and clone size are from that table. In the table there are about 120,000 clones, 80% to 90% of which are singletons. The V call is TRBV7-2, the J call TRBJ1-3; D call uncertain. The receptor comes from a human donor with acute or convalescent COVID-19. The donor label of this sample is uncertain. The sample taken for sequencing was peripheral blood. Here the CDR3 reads CASSLVPGNSGNTIYF. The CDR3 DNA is TGTGCCAGCAGCTTAGTTCCGGGAAACTCTGGAAACACCATATATTTT.